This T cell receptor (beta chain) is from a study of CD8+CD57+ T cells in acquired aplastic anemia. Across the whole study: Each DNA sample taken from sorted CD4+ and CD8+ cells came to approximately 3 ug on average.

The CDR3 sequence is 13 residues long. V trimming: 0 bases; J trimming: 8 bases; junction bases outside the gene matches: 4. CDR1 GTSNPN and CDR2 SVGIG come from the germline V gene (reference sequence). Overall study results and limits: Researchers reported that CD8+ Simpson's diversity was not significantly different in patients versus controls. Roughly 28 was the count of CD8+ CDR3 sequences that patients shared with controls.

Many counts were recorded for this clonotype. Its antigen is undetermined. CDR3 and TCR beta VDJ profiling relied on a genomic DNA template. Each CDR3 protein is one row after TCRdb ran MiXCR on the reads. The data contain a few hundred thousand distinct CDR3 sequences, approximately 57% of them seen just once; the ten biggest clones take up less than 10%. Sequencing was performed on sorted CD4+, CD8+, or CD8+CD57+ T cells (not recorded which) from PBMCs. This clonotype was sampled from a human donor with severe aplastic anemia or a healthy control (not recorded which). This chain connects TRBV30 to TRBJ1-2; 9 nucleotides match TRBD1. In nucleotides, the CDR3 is TGTGCCTGGAGTGTACAGGGGGCCGGCGGCTACACCTTC. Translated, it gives CAWSVQGAGGYTF.